This entry is about one T cell receptor beta chain. These data originate in a study of blood T cell repertoires in COVID-19. Study-level information: Sources were T cells, B-cell-depleted T cells, or PBMCs; the material itself was cDNA or gDNA.

The ends were cut back, 5 bases at V and 3 bases at J, with 13 bases in the middle. The CDR3 spans 14 residues. Germline CDR1 SGHVS, CDR2 FQNEAQ. TCRdb's table, derived via immunoSEQ multiplex PCR, lists solely in-frame clones and lacks some. The sample has approximately 320,000 clones, over 75% seen once; the top ten hold 7.2%. This TCR was sampled from a human donor in a cohort sampled during active COVID-19. The chain carries TRBV7-8 and TRBJ1-1, with D maybe TRBD1 (6 bases). Sequenced: peripheral blood. The CDR3 DNA is TGTGCCAGCAGCCCCATGGGGGCGGACACTGAAGCTTTCTTT. This codes for CASSPMGADTEAFF.